Presented here are 25 T cell receptor beta chains from one specimen sequenced in a study of blood T cells in healthy people across ages. The authors ran a second PCR of about 7 to 11 cycles using a sample-barcoded 5' primer and a J-beta primer mix. TCRdb itself ran the 5' RACE reads through MiXCR, one entry per CDR3 protein. The sample gives more than 1,400,000 distinct CDR3 sequences, about 43% of which show up once; under 8% is in the top ten. Source material: blood. Receptors were obtained from a woman aged 18 to 35 in good health.

This clonotype was seen only a few times. The rearrangement joins TRBV7-2 to TRBJ2-3; TRBD2 matches 10 bases. This CDR3 has 17 amino acids. Germline values: CDR1 SGHTA, CDR2 FQGNSA. Germline trimming cut 3 bases from V and 2 bases from J; bases unmatched to any gene: 8. CDR3 loop: CASSLGLAGVITDTQYF. CDR3 nucleotide sequence: TGTGCCAGCAGCTTGGGGCTAGCGGGGGTCATCACAGATACGCAGTATTTT.

The chain uses TRBV4-1 and TRBJ2-1; TRBD2 matches 10 bases. This CDR3 is built from 16 residues. Germline CDR1 MGHRA, CDR2 YSYEKL. Unmatched junction bases numbered 17, after V lost 3 bases and J lost 15 bases. Here the CDR3 reads CASSQEHRGLADLRFF. The CDR3 DNA follows: TGCGCCAGCAGCCAGGAGCACCGAGGACTAGCGGATTTGAGGTTCTTC.

V usage is TRBV7-9 and J usage is TRBJ2-7, with a weak D call TRBD2 (5 bases). Germline values: CDR1 SEHNR, CDR2 FQNEAQ (reference sequence). The CDR3 is 13 residues long. With 1 base removed from V and 9 bases from J, the gap between germline ends came to 13 bases. This chain's CDR3 is CASSLGGLGGQYF. Here the CDR3 DNA reads TGTGCCAGCAGCTTAGGAGGACTCGGAGGGCAGTACTTC.

The rearrangement links TRBV6-5 to TRBJ1-5, with D hard to call. CDR3 length: 21 residues. Trimming took off 6 bases at V and 3 bases at J, with 33 bases between the two ends. Germline values: CDR1 MNHEY, CDR2 SVGAGI. CDR3 protein: CASSYIVFRPIDGSNNQPQHF. The DNA for the CDR3 is TGTGCCAGCAGCTACATCGTGTTCCGACCGATTGACGGGTCGAACAATCAGCCCCAGCATTTT.

Many counts were recorded for this clonotype. The rearrangement uses TRBV29-1 and TRBJ2-3; D gene ambiguous. Trimming cost V 0 bases and J 3 bases, with 10 bases left between them. This CDR3 is built from 14 residues. CDR1 and CDR2 (germline): SQVTM, ANQGSEA. The CDR3 loop is CSVEDSFGTDTQYF. The CDR3 nucleotides are TGCAGCGTTGAAGATTCTTTCGGGACAGATACGCAGTATTTT.

The chain couples TRBV20-1 to TRBJ1-6, with D uncertain. CDR3 size: 12 residues. Germline V gene lookup returns CDR1 DFQATT and CDR2 SNEGSKA (reference sequence). V lost 5 bases and J 10 bases, leaving 12 bases between the germline ends. The CDR3 coding sequence is TGCAGTGCTCTGGCGGGCTCATCACCCCTCCACTTT. It yields the protein CSALAGSSPLHF.

In this sample, this clonotype turned up once. The J gene is TRBJ2-1, the V gene TRBV4-1; D gene ambiguous. Looked up from germline, CDR1 is MGHRA and CDR2 is YSYEKL. Trimming shortened V by 0 bases and J by 5 bases, and 26 bases separated the two germline ends. The CDR3 runs 20 residues. CDR3 sequence: CASSQEGPLRMFFTNNEQFF. The CDR3 region has the DNA TGCGCCAGCAGCCAAGAAGGACCTCTGAGAATGTTTTTTACAAACAATGAGCAGTTCTTC.

This clonotype was seen a few times. This chain joins TRBV7-2 and TRBJ2-3; 8 bases align to TRBD2. The CDR3 totals 14 residues. The V gene end was trimmed by 3 bases and the J gene end by 4 bases; junction bases not matched to a gene: 3. The germline V gene encodes CDR1 SGHTA and CDR2 FQGNSA. In DNA form, the CDR3 reads TGTGCCAGCAGCTTGGACGGGGGGGCAGATACGCAGTATTTT. It encodes CASSLDGGADTQYF.

This clonotype was counted a few times. J is TRBJ2-5 and V is TRBV4-1; D not certain. Trimming stripped 6 bases from V and 2 bases from J, with 10 bases between. The CDR3 is made up of 13 amino acids. Germline assignment: CDR1 MGHRA and CDR2 YSYEKL. The DNA of the CDR3 is TGCGCCAGCAGACGCGGCGCGCAAGAGACCCAGTACTTC. It is translated as CASRRGAQETQYF.

The chain has TRBV6-6 and TRBJ2-5; 16 nucleotides agree with TRBD2. Germline values: CDR1 MNHNY, CDR2 SVGAGI (reference sequence). J was trimmed by 3 bases and V by 2 bases; bases with no gene match: 3. The CDR3 has 17 residues. For the CDR3, the DNA is TGTGCCAGCAGTTACGGGACTAGCGGGAGGGGGGAAGAGACCCAGTACTTC. This encodes CASSYGTSGRGEETQYF.

Many counts were recorded for this clonotype. The chain carries TRBV12-3 or TRBV12-4 and TRBJ1-1; no clear D gene. Trimming left V 0 bases short and J 12 bases short, with 11 bases between. The length of the CDR3 is 12 residues. The CDR3 spells CASSLAPSRTFF. The CDR3 region has the DNA TGTGCCAGCAGTTTAGCGCCCAGTAGGACTTTCTTT.

The CDR3 sequence is CSARSGRDTGELFF. CDR3 bases: TGCAGTGCTCGCTCAGGGCGGGACACCGGGGAGCTGTTTTTT. This chain connects TRBV20-1 to TRBJ2-2; the D gene could be TRBD1 or TRBD2 (5 bases each). The CDR3 is 14 amino acids. V was trimmed by 5 bases and J by 3 bases, leaving 13 bases between them. Germline V gene data show CDR1 as DFQATT and CDR2 as SNEGSKA (reference sequence).

This clonotype was seen more than once but under ten times. J is TRBJ2-1 and V is TRBV9, with a possible D match to TRBD2 (6 bases). The CDR3 is 14 amino acids. Per the germline V gene, CDR1 is SGDLS and CDR2 is YYNGEE. Trimming left V 0 bases short and J 7 bases short, with 11 bases between. The DNA of the CDR3 is TGTGCCAGCAGCGTAGACTGGGGGAGGAATGAGCAGTTCTTC. Translated, it gives CASSVDWGRNEQFF.

This clonotype has just a few counts. This sequence joins TRBV5-1 and TRBJ2-5, with 10 bases that match TRBD1. The germline gives CDR1 SGHRS, CDR2 YFSETQ. Trimming at V came to 3 bases and at J to 5 bases, leaving 13 bases not matched to a gene. This CDR3 region has 17 residues. The CDR3 DNA reads as TGCGCCAGCAGCTCAGACTATCCCCTGGGACAGGGGGAGACCCAGTACTTC. Its translation: CASSSDYPLGQGETQYF.

This clonotype was counted only a few times. The gene calls are TRBV7-9 and TRBJ1-6, with D hard to call. CDR1 is SEHNR, CDR2 FQNEAQ, per germline (reference sequence). This CDR3 region has 16 residues. V dropped 6 bases and J dropped 5 bases, with 17 bases sitting between them. CDR3 sequence reads: CASSPSTGRDNSPLHF. The CDR3 coding sequence is TGTGCCAGCAGTCCATCCACCGGACGGGATAATTCACCCCTCCACTTT.

This clonotype showed up just a few times. This CDR3 is CASSETGSLSYNEQFF. Here the CDR3 DNA reads TGTGCCAGCAGTGAGACGGGTAGTCTCTCCTACAATGAGCAGTTCTTC. V gene TRBV2 combines with J gene TRBJ2-1, with D unresolved. The V end was cut by 3 bases, the J end by 0 bases, with 12 bases between. This CDR3 has 16 residues. Germline V lookup: CDR1 SNHLY, CDR2 FYNNEI.

J is TRBJ2-7 and V is TRBV7-6; 16 bases are a match to TRBD2. The CDR3 spans 17 residues. V shed 5 bases and J 7 bases; nucleotides not matched to a gene: 11. CDR1 and CDR2 from the germline V gene are SGHVS and FNYEAQ. The CDR3 sequence: CASSTGLAGGIYNEQYF. The CDR3 nucleotides read TGTGCCAGCAGCACGGGACTAGCGGGGGGGATATACAATGAGCAGTACTTC.

The chain recombines TRBV30 with TRBJ2-7, with 9 bases that match TRBD2. Germline CDR1 is GTSNPN and CDR2 is SVGIG (reference sequence). The V segment lost 0 bases and the J segment 3 bases; nucleotides outside the gene matches: 15. This CDR3 spans 18 amino acids. The CDR3 sequence is CAWSVPSGTGEQNYEQYF. For the CDR3, the DNA is TGTGCCTGGAGTGTACCTAGCGGGACCGGAGAGCAAAACTACGAGCAGTACTTC.

In nucleotides, the CDR3 is TGCGCCAGCAGCCTGTACCGGGACAGGGGGGATTACGAGCAGTACTTC. Translating gives CASSLYRDRGDYEQYF. The genes are TRBV4-1 and TRBJ2-4; 11 bases map to TRBD1. The last part of the DNA fits TRBJ2-7 better; the J call may be wrong. CDR3 size: 16 residues. The germline V gene encodes CDR1 MGHRA and CDR2 YSYEKL.

This clonotype was recorded a few times. This chain joins TRBV20-1 and TRBJ1-2; possible D gene TRBD1, 6 bases. Trimming removed 2 bases at V and 0 bases at J, with 22 bases between. Germline lookup yields CDR1 DFQATT and CDR2 SNEGSKA (reference sequence). The length of the CDR3 is 18 residues. This CDR3 reads CSARPRGQGSTANYGYTF. The CDR3 bases are TGCAGTGCTAGACCAAGAGGGCAGGGGTCTACGGCTAACTATGGCTACACCTTC.

As to this clonotype: At one of its ends the junction is not consistent with the germline gene, which may arise from a read error. The V call is TRBV4-1, the J call TRBJ1-3; TRBD1 matches 9 bases. The CDR3 contains 16 residues. CDR1 and CDR2 (germline): MGHRA, YSYEKL. The CDR3 loop reads CASRPGQGPSGSTIYF. Here the CDR3 DNA reads TGCGCCAGCAGACCGGGACAGGGCCCTTCTGGAAGCACCATATATTTT.

This clonotype showed up just a few times. This chain connects TRBV20-1 to TRBJ2-3; D assignment may be TRBD1 or TRBD2 (5 bases each). V lost 6 bases and J lost 3, with 13 bases in between. CDR1 and CDR2 (germline): DFQATT, SNEGSKA (reference sequence). The CDR3 has 13 amino acids. CDR3 in DNA: TGCAGTGCCGCCCCCGAGGGGACAGATACGCAGTATTTT. It encodes CSAAPEGTDTQYF.

This clonotype was seen a few times. The chain joins TRBV7-2 to TRBJ2-7; 11 nucleotides align to TRBD2. The J segment lost 7 bases and the V segment lost 5 bases, leaving 7 bases of the junction unmatched. The CDR3 runs to 14 residues. The germline gives CDR1 SGHTA, CDR2 FQGNSA. CDR3 sequence: CASSQLAGDTEQYF. Written as DNA, the CDR3 is TGTGCCAGCAGCCAACTAGCGGGAGATACTGAGCAGTACTTC.

This clonotype came up a few times. CDR3 in amino acids: CASRQAGGVETQYF. CDR3 sequence (DNA): TGTGCCAGCAGGCAGGCAGGGGGCGTAGAGACCCAGTACTTC. The gene calls are TRBV7-2 and TRBJ2-5; TRBD1 agrees at 8 bases. Germline V gene sequence: CDR1 SGHTA, CDR2 FQGNSA. The CDR3 covers 14 residues. V was pared by 6 bases and J by 4 bases, with 7 bases of the junction left unmatched.

The V call is TRBV20-1, the J call TRBJ2-4; tentative D call: TRBD2 (6 bases). The CDR3 is 12 residues long. Per germline, CDR1 DFQATT and CDR2 SNEGSKA (reference sequence). V was trimmed by 8 bases and J by 15 bases, leaving 23 bases between them. The CDR3 DNA reads as TGCAGTCCAAAGCGGGTATCCTACGAGCGGTACTTC. Encoded protein: CSPKRVSYERYF.